A single sample is the source of the 14 T cell receptor beta chains below, sequenced in a study of blood T cell repertoires in COVID-19. Libraries were prepared by immunoSEQ multiplex PCR; TCRdb keeps only in-frame clonotypes and omits some of them. The sample includes 240,000 or so clones, more than 75% of them seen just once. Material for sequencing was peripheral blood. These receptors were taken from a woman aged 40 to 55 who had recovered from COVID-19.

The chain combines TRBV6-5 with TRBJ2-3, with TRBD1 matching 8 bases. Germline V lookup: CDR1 MNHEY, CDR2 SVGAGI. The junction had 11 bases not matched to a gene; V was cut back by 6 bases and J by 6 bases. The CDR3 has 15 amino acids. DNA of the CDR3: TGTGCCAGCAGGAAGACAGGGGCCCGACCGGATACGCAGTATTTT. As protein: CASRKTGARPDTQYF.

V and J are TRBV7-6 and TRBJ1-1; D is perhaps TRBD1 (5 bases). CDR3 size: 15 residues. V lost 5 bases and J lost 5, with 18 bases in between. From germline, CDR1 is SGHVS and CDR2 FNYEAQ. The CDR3 DNA reads TGTGCCAGCAGCCCTAGCGGGGCGGGGGGGACTGAAGCTTTCTTT. Translating gives CASSPSGAGGTEAFF. Looking up the rest from reference TRBV7-6 and TRBJ1-1 gives the full variable domain: GAGVSQSPRYKVTKRGQDVALRCDPISGHVSLYWYRQALGQGPEFLTYFNYEAQQDKSGLPNDRFSAERPEGSISTLTIQRTEQRDSAMYRCASSPSGAGGTEAFFGQGTRLTVV.

This clone was seen just once. The rearrangement links TRBV27 to TRBJ2-1, with no clear D. Germline loops: CDR1 MNHEY, CDR2 SMNVEV (reference sequence). Deletions cut 3 bases from V and 1 base from J, with 7 bases between. This CDR3 spans 14 amino acids. Here the CDR3 DNA reads TGTGCCAGCAGTTTTTGGCGGTCCTACAATGAGCAGTTCTTC. Protein: CASSFWRSYNEQFF.

J is TRBJ2-5 and V is TRBV18; no reliable D call. CDR1 is KGHSH, CDR2 LQKENI, per germline. V was trimmed by 10 bases and J by 3 bases, leaving 6 bases between them. This CDR3 spans 10 amino acids. CDR3 coding DNA: TGTGCCACCACTAAAGAGACCCAGTACTTC. Translated: CATTKETQYF.

This sequence joins TRBV6-5 and TRBJ1-1; a weak D match, TRBD1 (6 bases). The CDR3 spans 14 residues. V lost 7 bases to trimming and J lost 4 bases, with 16 bases between them. CDR1 MNHEY and CDR2 SVGAGI come from the germline V gene. CDR3 protein: CASTAGRGSTEAFF. The CDR3 DNA reads TGTGCCAGCACCGCGGGCAGGGGATCCACTGAAGCTTTCTTT.

The chain combines TRBV19 with TRBJ2-5, with 15 bases aligning to TRBD2. Unmatched junction bases numbered 4, after V lost 6 bases and J lost 2 bases. Germline V lookup: CDR1 LNHDA, CDR2 SQIVND (reference sequence). CDR3 length equals 16 residues. CDR3 in amino acids: CASRGLAGGEQETQYF. CDR3 coding DNA: TGTGCCAGTAGAGGACTAGCGGGAGGGGAACAAGAGACCCAGTACTTC.

The CDR3 DNA reads as TGTGCCAGCAGTTACCCGCGGAGCTCCTATAATTCACCCCTCCACTTT. Protein product: CASSYPRSSYNSPLHF. J is TRBJ1-6 and V is TRBV6-2 or TRBV6-3; D is unresolved. This CDR3 comprises 16 residues. The V gene's germline CDR1 is MNHEY and CDR2 SVGEGT. Trimming shortened V by 2 bases and J by 0 bases, and 8 bases separated the two germline ends.

V usage is TRBV9 and J usage is TRBJ2-1, with 10 bases identical to TRBD2. V shed 1 base, J shed 3 bases, and the junction held 4 bases outside the gene matches. The CDR3 totals 16 residues. Germline CDR1 and CDR2: SGDLS and YYNGEE. CDR3 residues: CASSVPTSGDYNEQFF. In DNA form, the CDR3 reads TGTGCCAGCAGCGTACCCACTAGCGGGGACTACAATGAGCAGTTCTTC.

V gene TRBV4-3 combines with J gene TRBJ1-2, with D possibly being TRBD1 (6 bases). The germline V gene has CDR1 LGHNA and CDR2 YSLEER. V shed 0 bases and J shed 6 bases, with 14 bases lying between them. The CDR3 covers 15 residues. The CDR3 reads CASSQEGGGTHGYTF. DNA of the CDR3: TGCGCCAGCAGCCAAGAAGGGGGGGGAACCCATGGCTACACCTTC.

The chain couples TRBV7-3 to TRBJ2-7; 8 positions agree with TRBD2. This CDR3 contains 13 residues. The V gene's germline CDR1 is SGHTA and CDR2 FQGTGA. The V and J ends lost 5 bases and 4 bases, in that order; junction bases with no gene match: 4. CDR3 region: CASSPGLGYEQYF. CDR3 nucleotides: TGTGCCAGCAGCCCGGGACTAGGGTACGAGCAGTACTTC.

J is TRBJ2-1 and V is TRBV10-3; D is uncertain. The CDR3 has 16 amino acids. V was clipped by 4 bases and J by 5 bases, with 18 bases between them. CDR1 is ENHRY, CDR2 SYGVKD, per germline. The CDR3 here is CAISASLGSGHNEQFF. Written as DNA, the CDR3 is TGTGCCATCAGTGCGAGTCTGGGTAGTGGGCACAATGAGCAGTTCTTC.

The chain carries TRBV29-1 and TRBJ2-3, with D perhaps matching TRBD2 (6 bases). Germline loops: CDR1 SQVTM, CDR2 ANQGSEA. This CDR3 comprises 13 residues. Trimming removed 3 bases from V and 8 bases from J, with 15 bases in between. CDR3 bases: TGCAGCGTTGAGGAGGGTGGGGCAGGTACGCAGTATTTT. Translated: CSVEEGGAGTQYF.

The V gene is TRBV7-9, the J gene TRBJ2-1, with 7 bases matching TRBD1. The CDR3 contains 13 residues. Germline V gene sequence: CDR1 SEHNR, CDR2 FQNEAQ (reference sequence). Trimming removed 3 bases from V and 6 bases from J; junction bases left unmatched: 2. Written as DNA, the CDR3 is TGTGCCAGCAGCTTGTCAGGGGGCAATGAGCAGTTCTTC. It yields the protein CASSLSGGNEQFF.

This chain connects TRBV7-9 to TRBJ2-1; TRBD2 agrees at 8 bases. The CDR3 runs to 15 residues. Trimming took 2 bases from V and 6 from J; bases not matched to a gene: 6. Germline V gives CDR1 SEHNR, CDR2 FQNEAQ (reference sequence). This chain's CDR3 is CASSLSSGSANEQFF. The CDR3 coding sequence is TGTGCCAGCAGCTTATCCAGCGGGAGTGCCAATGAGCAGTTCTTC.